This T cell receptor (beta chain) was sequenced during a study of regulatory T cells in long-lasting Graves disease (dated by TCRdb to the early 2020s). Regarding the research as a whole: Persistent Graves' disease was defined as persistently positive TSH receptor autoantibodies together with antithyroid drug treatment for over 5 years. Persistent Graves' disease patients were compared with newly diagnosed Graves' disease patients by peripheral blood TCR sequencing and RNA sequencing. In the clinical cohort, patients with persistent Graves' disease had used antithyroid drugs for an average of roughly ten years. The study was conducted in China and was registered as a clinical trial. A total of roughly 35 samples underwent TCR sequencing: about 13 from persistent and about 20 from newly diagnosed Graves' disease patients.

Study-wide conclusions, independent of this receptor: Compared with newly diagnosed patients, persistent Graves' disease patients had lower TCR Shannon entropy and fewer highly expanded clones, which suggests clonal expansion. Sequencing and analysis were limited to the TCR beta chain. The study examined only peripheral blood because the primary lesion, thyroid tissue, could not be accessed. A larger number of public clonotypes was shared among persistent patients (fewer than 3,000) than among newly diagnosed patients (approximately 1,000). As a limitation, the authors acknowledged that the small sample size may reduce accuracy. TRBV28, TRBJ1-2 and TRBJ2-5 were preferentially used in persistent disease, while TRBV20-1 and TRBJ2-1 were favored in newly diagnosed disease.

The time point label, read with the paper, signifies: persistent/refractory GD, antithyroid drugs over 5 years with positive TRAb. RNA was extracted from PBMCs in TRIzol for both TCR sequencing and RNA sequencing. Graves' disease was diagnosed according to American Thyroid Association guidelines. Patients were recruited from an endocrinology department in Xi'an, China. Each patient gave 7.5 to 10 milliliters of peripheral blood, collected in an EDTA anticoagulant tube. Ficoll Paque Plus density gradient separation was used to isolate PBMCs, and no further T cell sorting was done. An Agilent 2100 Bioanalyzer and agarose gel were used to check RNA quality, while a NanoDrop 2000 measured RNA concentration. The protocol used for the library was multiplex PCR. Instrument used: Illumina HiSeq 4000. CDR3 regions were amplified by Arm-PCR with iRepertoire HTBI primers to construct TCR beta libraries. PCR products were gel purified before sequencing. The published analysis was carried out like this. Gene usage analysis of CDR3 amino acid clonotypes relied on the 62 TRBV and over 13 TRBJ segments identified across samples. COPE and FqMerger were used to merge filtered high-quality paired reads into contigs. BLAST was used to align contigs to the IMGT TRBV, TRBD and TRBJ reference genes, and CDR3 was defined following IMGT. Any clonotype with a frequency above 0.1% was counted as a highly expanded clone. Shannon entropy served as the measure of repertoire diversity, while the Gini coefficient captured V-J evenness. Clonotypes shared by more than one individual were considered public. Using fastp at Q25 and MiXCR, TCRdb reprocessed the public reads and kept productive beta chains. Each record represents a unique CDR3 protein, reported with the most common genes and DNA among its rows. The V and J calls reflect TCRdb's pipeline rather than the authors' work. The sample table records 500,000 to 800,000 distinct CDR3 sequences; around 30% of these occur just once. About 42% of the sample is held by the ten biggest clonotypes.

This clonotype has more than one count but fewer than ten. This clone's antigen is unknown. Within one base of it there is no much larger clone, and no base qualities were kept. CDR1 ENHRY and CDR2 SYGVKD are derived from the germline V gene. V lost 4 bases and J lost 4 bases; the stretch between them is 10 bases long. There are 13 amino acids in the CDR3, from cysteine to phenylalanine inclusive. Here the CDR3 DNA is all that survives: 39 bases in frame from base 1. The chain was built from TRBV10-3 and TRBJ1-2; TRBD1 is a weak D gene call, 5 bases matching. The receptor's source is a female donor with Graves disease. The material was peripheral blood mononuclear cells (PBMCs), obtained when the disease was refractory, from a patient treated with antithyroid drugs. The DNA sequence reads TGTGCCATCAGTGGGGACGCTGGCTATGGCTACACCTTC. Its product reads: CAISGDAGYGYTF.